The 10 T cell receptor beta chains in this list originate from one sample, sequenced in a study of T cells after yellow fever vaccination. One entry per CDR3 protein results from TCRdb running MiXCR on the 5' RACE reads. The sample yields about 260,000 distinct CDR3 sequences, about 5.2% seen once. Specimen: CD4+ T cells sorted from PBMCs, collected on the day of the yellow fever booster vaccination. Source of these receptors: a man aged 18 to 29 who received the YFV17D yellow fever vaccine.

This clonotype was detected only a few times. This sequence joins TRBV6-6 and TRBJ1-6; 8 bases line up with TRBD1. The CDR3 extends over 15 amino acids. The V segment lost 2 bases and the J segment 8 bases; nucleotides outside the gene matches: 5. The germline V gene encodes CDR1 MNHNY and CDR2 SVGAGI (reference sequence). CDR3 nucleotide sequence: TGTGCCAGCAGTTACGGGGAGACAGGGGATTCACCCCTCCACTTT. Amino acid sequence: CASSYGETGDSPLHF.

This clonotype showed up just a few times. This sequence joins TRBV6-5 and TRBJ2-3; TRBD1 agrees at 7 bases. Unmatched junction bases numbered 4, after V lost 0 bases and J lost 1 base. Germline V gene sequence: CDR1 MNHEY, CDR2 SVGAGI. This CDR3 spans 16 amino acids. The CDR3 bases are TGTGCCAGCAGTTACTCACCAGGGGGAGGCACAGATACGCAGTATTTT. As protein: CASSYSPGGGTDTQYF.

The rearrangement uses TRBV7-3 and TRBJ2-3; 8 bases map to TRBD1. The trim removed 2 bases at V and 2 bases at J, leaving 3 bases unmatched. The V gene's germline CDR1 is SGHTA and CDR2 FQGTGA. CDR3 length: 15 residues. CDR3 DNA: TGTGCCAGCAGCTTACAGGGGGCGAACACAGATACGCAGTATTTT. It specifies CASSLQGANTDTQYF.

The chain uses TRBV18 and TRBJ2-7, with D maybe TRBD1 (5 bases). Germline lookup yields CDR1 KGHSH and CDR2 LQKENI. The ends were cut back, 3 bases at V and 5 bases at J, with 14 bases in the middle. CDR3 length: 14 residues. The CDR3 coding sequence is TGTGCCAGCTCACCGGCAGGGCAGTTTCACGAGCAGTACTTC. Its protein is CASSPAGQFHEQYF.

This clonotype was seen ten or more times. V gene TRBV5-6 combines with J gene TRBJ1-1, with D perhaps TRBD1 (6 bases). The CDR3 is made up of 12 amino acids. Germline lookup yields CDR1 SGHDT and CDR2 YYEEEE. The ends were cut back, 4 bases at V and 8 bases at J, with 12 bases in the middle. CDR3 amino acids: CASSPRDMEAFF. CDR3 bases: TGTGCCAGCAGCCCCCGGGACATGGAAGCTTTCTTT.

This clonotype occurred a few times. V and J are TRBV4-3 and TRBJ2-3; 11 nucleotides match TRBD2. The J segment lost 4 bases and the V segment lost 5 bases, leaving 8 bases of the junction unmatched. The germline V gene has CDR1 LGHNA and CDR2 YSLEER. The CDR3 is 16 amino acids. The CDR3 sequence is CASSVFLAGGPDTQYF. The DNA of the CDR3 is TGCGCCAGCAGCGTCTTTCTAGCGGGGGGCCCAGATACGCAGTATTTT.

The chain is built from TRBV20-1 and TRBJ1-2; no reliable D call. CDR1 and CDR2 (germline): DFQATT, SNEGSKA (reference sequence). The ends were cut back, 6 bases at V and 3 bases at J, with 14 bases in the middle. The CDR3 consists of 13 residues. CDR3 sequence (DNA): TGCAGTGCCTGGACGGCGATTCACTATGGCTACACCTTC. Translation: CSAWTAIHYGYTF.

This clonotype showed up many times. The rearrangement joins TRBV5-1 to TRBJ2-5, with no clear D. This CDR3 is 14 amino acids long. The germline CDR1 and CDR2 sequences are SGHRS and YFSETQ. Trimming removed 4 bases from V and 5 bases from J, with 15 bases in between. Written as DNA, the CDR3 is TGCGCCAGCAGCCATGGCAAGGTACGGGAGACCCAGTACTTC. Translation: CASSHGKVRETQYF.

In its sample, this clonotype was seen a few times. Written as DNA, the CDR3 is TGCAGTGCTAGAGACCTCCAAGGGACTCAAAATGAAAAACTGTTTTTT. Protein sequence: CSARDLQGTQNEKLFF. This chain uses TRBV20-1 with TRBJ1-4, with D maybe TRBD1 (5 bases). CDR3 size: 16 residues. V was shortened by 0 bases and J by 5 bases, with 16 bases between the two germline ends. Germline CDR1 and CDR2: DFQATT and SNEGSKA (reference sequence).

The chain links TRBV20-1 to TRBJ2-7, with TRBD1 matching 7 bases. J gave up 2 bases and V 0 bases, and 10 bases lay outside the gene matches. CDR1 DFQATT and CDR2 SNEGSKA come from the germline V gene (reference sequence). The CDR3 is 16 residues long. DNA of the CDR3: TGCAGTGCTAGAGACCCTCGTCAGGGGGAAGCCTACGAGCAGTACGTC. Protein product: CSARDPRQGEAYEQYV.